Listed below are T cell receptor beta chains from one sample, sequenced in a study of identical twins. TCRdb processed the 5' RACE reads anew with MiXCR; each CDR3 protein has one entry. The data contain 1.5 million or so distinct CDR3 sequences, roughly 35% of them seen just once; the ten biggest clones take up under 0.35%. Sequencing used cord blood. The source of these receptors is a newborn girl in good health. Each CDR3 is given without its conserved first and last residue. Each record gives: V gene, D gene, J gene, CDR3 protein. A D gene is named only where the DNA matches it firmly.

>TRBV20-1|.|TRBJ2-1
SAKEGHNEQF
>TRBV11-2|.|TRBJ2-1
ASSLVGRAIHNEQF
>TRBV3-1|.|TRBJ2-5
ASSQLDEQY
>TRBV6-1|.|TRBJ1-1
ASRVRGSTEAF
>TRBV25-1|.|TRBJ2-7
ASSESYYEQY
>TRBV14|.|TRBJ2-1
ASSQDLGLHEQF
>TRBV28|.|TRBJ1-4
ASSPLPGRVNEKLF
>TRBV5-1|.|TRBJ2-7
ASSLVRGASHEQY
>TRBV20-1|TRBD2|.
SARDWRGVDYEQY
>TRBV29-1|.|TRBJ1-1
SVEVRGRNTEAF
>TRBV29-1|.|TRBJ2-1
SVDRAGSSYNEQF
>TRBV20-1|.|TRBJ1-1
SPLGEGRRTEAF
>TRBV28|TRBD1|TRBJ1-2
ASSLPSGQGYGYT
>TRBV25-1|.|TRBJ2-1
ASSEYGLVSYNEQF
>TRBV3-1|.|TRBJ2-7
ASSQDSTSYEQY
>TRBV9|TRBD2|TRBJ2-3
ASSVSLAGFLGDTQY
>TRBV10-3|.|TRBJ2-5
AISESVGRGLYNEQY
>TRBV4-1|.|.
ASRPGGEQY
>TRBV6-4|.|TRBJ2-6
ASSDSQELKAGANVLT
>TRBV4-1|.|TRBJ1-4
ASSQHAGTKNEKLF
>TRBV7-9|.|TRBJ2-3
ASSFIRTKQGSFADTQY
>TRBV6-1|TRBD2|TRBJ2-3
ASSETAGGRVDTQY
>TRBV28|.|TRBJ2-7
ASSLAAAAFYEQY
>TRBV14|.|TRBJ2-7
ASSHRIIYEQY
>TRBV5-1|TRBD1|TRBJ1-2
ASTPDRGNYGYT